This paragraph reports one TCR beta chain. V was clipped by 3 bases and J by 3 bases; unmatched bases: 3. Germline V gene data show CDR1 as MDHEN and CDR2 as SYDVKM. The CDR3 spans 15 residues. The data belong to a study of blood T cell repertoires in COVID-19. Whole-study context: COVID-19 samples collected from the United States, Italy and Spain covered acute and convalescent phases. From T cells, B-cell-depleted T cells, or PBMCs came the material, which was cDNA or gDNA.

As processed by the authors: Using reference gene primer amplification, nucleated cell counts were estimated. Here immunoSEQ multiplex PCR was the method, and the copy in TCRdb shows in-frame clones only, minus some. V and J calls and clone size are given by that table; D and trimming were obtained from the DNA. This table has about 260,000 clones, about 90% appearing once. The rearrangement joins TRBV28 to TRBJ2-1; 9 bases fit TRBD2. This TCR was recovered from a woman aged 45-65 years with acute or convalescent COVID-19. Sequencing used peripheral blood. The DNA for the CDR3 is TGTGCCAGCAGTTTGGGGACTAGCCGCTACAATGAGCAGTTCTTC. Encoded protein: CASSLGTSRYNEQFF.